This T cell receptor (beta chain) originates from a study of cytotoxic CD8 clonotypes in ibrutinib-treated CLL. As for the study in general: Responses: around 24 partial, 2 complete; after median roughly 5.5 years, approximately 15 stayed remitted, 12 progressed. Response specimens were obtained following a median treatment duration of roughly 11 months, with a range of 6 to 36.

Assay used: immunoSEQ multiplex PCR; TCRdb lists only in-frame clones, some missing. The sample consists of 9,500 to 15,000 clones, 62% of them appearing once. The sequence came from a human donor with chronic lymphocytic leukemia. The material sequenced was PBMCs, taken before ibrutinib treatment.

CDR3 amino acids: CASRRNQETQYF. The CDR3 nucleotides read TGTGCCAGCAGACGGAACCAAGAGACCCAGTACTTC. V usage is TRBV27 and J usage is TRBJ2-5; D ambiguous. In germline, CDR1 is MNHEY, CDR2 SMNVEV (reference sequence). This CDR3 is built from 12 residues. V dropped 6 bases and J dropped 0 bases, with 5 bases sitting between them.